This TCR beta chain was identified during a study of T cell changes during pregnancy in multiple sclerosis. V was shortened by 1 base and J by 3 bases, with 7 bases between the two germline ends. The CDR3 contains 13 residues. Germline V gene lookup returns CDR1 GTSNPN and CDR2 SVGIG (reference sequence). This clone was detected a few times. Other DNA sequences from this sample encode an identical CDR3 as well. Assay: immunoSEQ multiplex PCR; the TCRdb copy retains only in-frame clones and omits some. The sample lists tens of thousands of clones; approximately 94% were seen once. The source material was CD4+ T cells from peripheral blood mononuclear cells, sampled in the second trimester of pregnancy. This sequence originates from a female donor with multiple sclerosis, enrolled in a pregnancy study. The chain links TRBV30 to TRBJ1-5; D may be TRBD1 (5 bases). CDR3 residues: CAWSGGDNQPQHF. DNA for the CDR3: TGTGCCTGGAGTGGGGGGGACAATCAGCCCCAGCATTTT.